This TCR beta chain comes out of a study of regulatory T cells in long-lasting Graves disease. Study-level results: Persistent disease preferred TRBV28, TRBJ1-2 and TRBJ2-5; new disease, TRBV20-1 and TRBJ2-1. TCR diversity in persistent Graves' patients was below that of newly diagnosed ones.

Through Arm-PCR of CDR3 regions and iRepertoire HTBI primers, TCR beta libraries were built. Authors' data handling: The study identified 55 to 80 TRBV and approximately 15 TRBJ segments across samples. TCRdb reprocessed the multiplex PCR reads with MiXCR, giving one entry per CDR3 protein. TCRdb's processing, not the authors' own work, is the source of the V and J calls. The repertoire has approximately 440,000 distinct CDR3 sequences, around 24% of them found once; the top ten carry about a quarter. This clonotype was seen repeatedly, ten times or more. The target antigen is unknown. Regarding time point: persistent/refractory GD, antithyroid drugs over 5 years with positive TRAb. The TCR library was made from RNA extracted from PBMCs. Peripheral blood, approximately 9.6 milliliters of it, was drawn into EDTA tubes. The V gene's germline CDR1 is MDHEN and CDR2 SYDVKM. The V and J ends lost 4 bases and 4 bases respectively, with 16 bases between them. The CDR3 runs 15 residues.

The starting material was peripheral blood mononuclear cells (PBMCs), obtained when the disease was refractory, from a patient treated with antithyroid drugs. The source of this sequence is a female donor with Graves disease. The gene calls are TRBV28 and TRBJ1-2; D gene ambiguous. The CDR3 nucleotides are TGTGCCAGCAGTTATTGGGGTCCGGATATCTATGGCTACACCTTC. This sequence encodes CASSYWGPDIYGYTF.